The 6 T cell receptor beta chains given below trace back to one sample, sequenced in a study of CD8+ T cells in alopecia areata. The study sorted pooled cutaneous lymph node cells by CD4, CD8alpha, NKG2D, NKG2ACE and other markers. The authors extracted RNA and reverse transcribed it into cDNA as the sequencing template. The protocol was immunoSEQ multiplex PCR, while the TCRdb copy is restricted to in-frame clones and leaves out a portion. The specimen has more than 250,000 clones, none found just once. The sequenced sample was CD4+ T cells sorted from a lymph node. These receptors were taken from a C3H/HeJ mouse with alopecia areata. This mouse strain has H2-k as its MHC haplotype.

This clone was detected only a few times. Mouse gene names and germline throughout. The read ends 4 residues early relative to the CDR3; the germline J gene fills the gap. The same CDR3 is also encoded by other DNA sequences in this sample. The chain employs TRBV5 and TRBJ2-5, with D possibly matching TRBD1 (6 bases). Germline-derived CDR1 and CDR2 are LGHNA and YNLKQL (reference sequence). CDR3 length: 15 amino acids. V was clipped by 0 bases and J by 2 bases, with 9 bases between them. This CDR3 reads CASSQDRGSQDTQYF. The sequenced CDR3 bases are TGTGCCAGCAGCCAAGATAGGGGGTCCCAAGAC.

As concerns this clone: Germline and genes here are mouse. The CDR3 end is not reached by the read, which stops 4 residues before it; the germline J gene fills it in. The sample contains more than one DNA sequence encoding this CDR3. The J gene is TRBJ1-2, the V gene TRBV29, with 9 bases aligning to TRBD1. J gave up 2 bases and V 2 bases, and 0 bases lay outside the gene matches. The CDR3 runs to 14 residues. Per germline, CDR1 MSHET and CDR2 SYDVDS. The CDR3 region is CASSLGTGNSDYTF. The part of the CDR3 DNA that was read is TGTGCTAGCAGTTTAGGGACAGGGAACTCC.

A few counts support this clone. These gene names are mouse names. The read stops 4 residues short of the end of the CDR3; the missing end is completed from the germline J gene. The chain recombines TRBV5 with TRBJ2-5; 11 nucleotides agree with TRBD1. Losses at the gene ends were 3 bases for V and 2 bases for J; bases not matched to a gene: 7. Germline V gives CDR1 LGHNA, CDR2 YNLKQL (reference sequence). This CDR3 comprises 17 residues. The covered CDR3 bases are TGTGCCAGCAGCCAGATGGACAGGGGGCGCATCCAAGAC. Translated, it gives CASSQMDRGRIQD. The whole CDR3 protein reads CASSQMDRGRIQDTQYF.

Comment on this clone: The genes and germline here are from mouse. The CDR3 end is not reached by the read, which stops 4 residues before it; the germline J gene fills it in. This sequence joins TRBV19 and TRBJ2-5; 11 bases fit TRBD1. The CDR3 has 14 amino acids. Germline CDR1 is FNHDT and CDR2 is SITEND (reference sequence). CDR3 DNA (partial): TGTGCCAGCAGGGACAGGGGGCCGGTGGAC. Amino acid sequence: CASRDRGPVD. The whole CDR3 protein reads CASRDRGPVDTQYF.

In regard to this clone: The gene symbols are mouse symbols. The read ends 4 residues before the CDR3 terminus; that terminus is restored from the germline J gene. The genes are TRBV13-1 and TRBJ2-1; a weak D match, TRBD2 (7 bases). The V gene lost 0 bases and the J gene lost 3 bases, with 10 bases spanning the gap. Germline CDR1 is NSHNY and CDR2 is SYGAGN. This CDR3 is built from 15 residues. CDR3: CASSDVLGAYAEQFF. The DNA read from the CDR3 is TGTGCCAGCAGTGATGTGCTGGGGGCCTATGCT.

Notes on this clone: Gene names and germline refer to mouse. Read coverage stops 3 residues before the CDR3 terminus; the germline J gene supplies the remainder. Other DNA sequences in this sample translate to the same CDR3. V usage is TRBV19 and J usage is TRBJ1-6; D remains ambiguous. TRBJ1-6 is given ORF status, its function remaining uncertain. The CDR3 is 14 residues long. V dropped 4 bases and J dropped 4 bases, with 9 bases sitting between them. Germline values: CDR1 FNHDT, CDR2 SITEND (reference sequence). The CDR3 protein is CASSRQIYNSPLYF. Partial CDR3 DNA: TGTGCCAGCAGTCGACAAATTTATAATTCGCCC.